The T cell receptor (beta chain) under discussion was sequenced for a study of control samples from healthy donors and cancer patients. Here immunoSEQ multiplex PCR was the method, and the copy in TCRdb shows in-frame clones only, minus some. This table has some 130,000 clones, 92% appearing once. CDR3 size: 14 residues. V gave up 5 bases and J gave up 2 bases, with 13 bases separating them. Germline CDR1 is MDHEN and CDR2 is SYDVKM. Sequences were obtained from blood. The TCR was taken from a woman aged 45-65 years in good health. The V and J genes are TRBV28 and TRBJ2-7; D uncertain. The CDR3 region is CASSVRYHAYEQYF. The CDR3 DNA sequence: TGTGCCAGCAGTGTCCGATATCACGCCTACGAGCAGTACTTC.